This T cell receptor (beta chain) appears in the sequencing data of a study of T cell repertoires in aging, cancer and after chemotherapy. The wider study: Donors were grouped into six age bands spanning 30 or younger through 70 or older. The full dataset contained about 10 million TCR reads. Notes on the study in general: The repertoire data cannot show anything about immunological memory following chemotherapy. Compared with age-matched healthy donors, untreated hematological or solid cancer patients showed higher blood TCR clonality.

Rearranged V-D-J TRB sequences were amplified with a mixed TRB-A/B primer pool. TCRdb processed the multiplex PCR reads anew with MiXCR; each CDR3 protein has one entry. The sample has more than 1,500 distinct CDR3 sequences, roughly 22% seen once. With 6 bases removed from V and 5 bases from J, the gap between germline ends came to 11 bases. The CDR3 extends over 12 amino acids. Peripheral blood genomic DNA, not sorted cells or RNA, was the template. In its sample, this clonotype ranks as large (0.1 to 1%). Its specificity is unknown. The sequence came from a human donor with a solid tumor. J is TRBJ2-7 and V is TRBV12-3 or TRBV12-4; D ambiguous. The source material was blood. The CDR3 spells CASSRVPHEQYF. In DNA form, the CDR3 reads TGTGCCAGCAGCCGTGTGCCACACGAGCAGTACTTC.